Listed here is a single TCR beta chain. Antigen specificity is unknown. This sample's TCRbeta library carried unique molecular identifier barcodes. Each CDR3 protein gets one entry after TCRdb re-called the PCR reads with MiXCR. The sample lists approximately 230,000 distinct CDR3 sequences, roughly 23% occurring once. The data derive from a study of T-cell reconstitution after alpha-beta-depleted transplantation in children. Study-level points and caveats: T-cell counts and diversity at one year post-transplant came mainly from newly produced T cells. Several hundred rapidly expanded clones from non-depleted graft cells reportedly supplied alpha-beta T cells about two months post-transplant. Certain patients had high TCRbeta diversity at day 60, and it came from recipient T cells and thymic progenitors that survived.

The sample in question was PBMCs, obtained before TCRalphabeta/CD19-depleted stem cell transplant. The TCR originated in a girl aged 2-9 years with Fanconi anemia, due to receive a stem cell transplant.

CDR3 loop: CASSLVGGSRETQYF. The CDR3 region has the DNA TGTGCCAGCAGCTTAGTAGGAGGGTCTAGAGAGACCCAGTACTTC. This chain joins TRBV7-9 and TRBJ2-5; perhaps TRBD2 as D (6 bases). CDR3 length: 15 residues. Germline V CDR1 and CDR2: SEHNR, FQNEAQ (reference sequence). The V and J ends lost 1 base and 4 bases respectively, with 13 bases between them. Full variable domain (outside the CDR3, taken from reference TRBV7-9 and TRBJ2-5): DTGVSQNPRHKITKRGQNVTFRCDPISEHNRLYWYRQTLGQGPEFLTYFQNEAQLEKSRLLSDRFSAERPKGSFSTLEIQRTEQGDSAMYLCASSLVGGSRETQYFGPGTRLLVL.